This T cell receptor beta chain was identified in a study of OX40 agonist ivuxolimab in advanced cancers. The wider study: Ivuxolimab, which is an agonistic anti-OX40 (CD134) antibody, was administered to the patients. Partial responses were seen in three patients, one with hepatocellular carcinoma and two with cutaneous melanoma.

V lost 3 bases, J lost 1 base, and 9 bases lay in between. CDR3 length: 15 amino acids. Germline CDR1 SEHNR, CDR2 FQNEAQ (reference sequence). Blood got drawn at baseline, again on cycle 4 day 1, and then on cycle 7 day 1. The table came from immunoSEQ multiplex PCR; TCRdb's copy has only in-frame clones and leaves some out. The repertoire holds approximately 80,000 clones, with 89% as singletons. This clone was counted between two and nine times. Sample: CD4+ or CD8+ T cells sorted from blood, taken in a trial of the OX40 agonist ivuxolimab. The chain has TRBV7-9 and TRBJ2-2; tentatively, D is TRBD1 or TRBD2 (5 bases each). The source of this sequence is an adult with an advanced solid tumor such as melanoma, head and neck, liver or kidney cancer. The CDR3 is CASSLRGVNTGELFF. In DNA, the CDR3 is TGTGCCAGCAGCTTGAGAGGGGTGAACACCGGGGAGCTGTTTTTT.